This T cell receptor beta chain was found in a study of cytomegalovirus exposure and HLA in healthy donors. About the research overall: Previous work identified 95 million to 140 million unique TCR beta sequences from around 200 million T cells. Notes on the study in general: Rare TCR sequences predominated, though certain public TCRs were found in many donors. TCR beta V- and J-gene trimming, according to a later analysis, was linked to a missense DCLRE1C variant.

On this clone: Antigen unknown.

Donors sampled were nominally healthy, though unrecorded immune exposures were likely. The primer mix had 60 Vbeta and 13 Jbeta primers. Profiling relied on immunoSEQ multiplex PCR, and the TCRdb table lists in-frame clones only, not all of them. This sample has roughly 190,000 clones, with 75% to 90% found just once. The CDR3 is 13 amino acids. The V gene's germline CDR1 is KGHSH and CDR2 LQKENI. Trimming shortened V by 4 bases and J by 4 bases, and 8 bases separated the two germline ends. The sequencing input was PBMCs. This rearrangement joins TRBV18 to TRBJ1-3; tentatively, D is TRBD1 (5 bases). This sequence originates from a man in his forties in good health and CMV-seropositive. The DNA for the CDR3 is TGTGCCAGCTCACGCGACAGCGGAAACACCATATATTTT. This codes for CASSRDSGNTIYF.